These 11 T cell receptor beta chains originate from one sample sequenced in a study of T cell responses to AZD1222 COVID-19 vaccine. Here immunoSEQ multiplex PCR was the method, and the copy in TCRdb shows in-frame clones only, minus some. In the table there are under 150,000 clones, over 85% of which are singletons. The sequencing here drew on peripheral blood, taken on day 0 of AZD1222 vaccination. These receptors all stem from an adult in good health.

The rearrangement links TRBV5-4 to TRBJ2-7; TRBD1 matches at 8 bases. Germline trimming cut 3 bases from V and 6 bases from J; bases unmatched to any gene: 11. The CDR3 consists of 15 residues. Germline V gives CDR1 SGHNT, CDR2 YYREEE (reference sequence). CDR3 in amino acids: CASSSGGGIFAEQYF. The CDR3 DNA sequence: TGTGCCAGCAGCTCAGGGGGCGGAATATTCGCCGAGCAGTACTTC.

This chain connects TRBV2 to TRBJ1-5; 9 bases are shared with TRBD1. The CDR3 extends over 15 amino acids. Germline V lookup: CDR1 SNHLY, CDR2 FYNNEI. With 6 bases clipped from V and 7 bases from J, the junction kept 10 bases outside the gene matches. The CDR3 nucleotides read TGTGCCAGCAGCGCGTCGACAGGGGGAAGCCAGCCCCAGCATTTT. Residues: CASSASTGGSQPQHF. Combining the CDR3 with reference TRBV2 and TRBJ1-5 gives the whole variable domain EPEVTQTPSHQVTQMGQEVILRCVPISNHLYFYWYRQILGQKVEFLVSFYNNEISEKSEIFDDQFSVERPDGSNFTLKIRSTKLEDSAMYFCASSASTGGSQPQHFGDGTRLSIL.

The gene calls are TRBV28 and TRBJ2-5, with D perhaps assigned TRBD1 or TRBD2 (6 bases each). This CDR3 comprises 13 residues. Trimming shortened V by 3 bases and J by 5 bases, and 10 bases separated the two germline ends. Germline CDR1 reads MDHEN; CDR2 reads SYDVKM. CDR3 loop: CASSLGGRETQYF. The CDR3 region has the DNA TGTGCCAGCAGTTTGGGGGGCAGGGAGACCCAGTACTTC.

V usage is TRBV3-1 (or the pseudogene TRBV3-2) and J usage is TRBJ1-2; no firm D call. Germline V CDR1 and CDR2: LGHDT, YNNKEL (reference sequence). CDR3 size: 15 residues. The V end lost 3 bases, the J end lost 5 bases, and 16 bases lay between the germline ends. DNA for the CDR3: TGTGCCAGCAGCCAGGCGGGCCAGGTGCGGTATGGCTACACCTTC. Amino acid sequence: CASSQAGQVRYGYTF.

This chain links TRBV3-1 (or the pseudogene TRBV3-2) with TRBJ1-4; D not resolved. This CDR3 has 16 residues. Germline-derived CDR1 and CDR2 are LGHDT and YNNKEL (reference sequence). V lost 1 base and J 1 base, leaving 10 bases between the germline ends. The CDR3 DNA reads TGTGCCAGCAGCCAAGTTTCTGTGAGAACTAATGAAAAACTGTTTTTT. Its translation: CASSQVSVRTNEKLFF.

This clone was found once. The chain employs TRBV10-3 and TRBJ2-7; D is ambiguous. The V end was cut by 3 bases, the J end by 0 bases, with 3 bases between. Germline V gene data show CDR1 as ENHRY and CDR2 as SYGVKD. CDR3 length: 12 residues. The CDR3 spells CAISDDSYEQYF. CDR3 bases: TGTGCCATCAGTGATGACTCCTACGAGCAGTACTTC.

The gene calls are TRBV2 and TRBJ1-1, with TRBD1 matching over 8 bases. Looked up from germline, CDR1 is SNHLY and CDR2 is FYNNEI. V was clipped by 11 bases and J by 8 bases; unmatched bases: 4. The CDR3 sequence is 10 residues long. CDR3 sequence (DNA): TGTGCCGTCCGGACAGGGGAAGCTTTCTTT. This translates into CAVRTGEAFF.

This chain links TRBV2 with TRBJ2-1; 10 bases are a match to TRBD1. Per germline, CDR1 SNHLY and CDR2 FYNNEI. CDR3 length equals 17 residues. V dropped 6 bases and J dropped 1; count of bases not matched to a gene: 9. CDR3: CASSRPGTGASYNEQFF. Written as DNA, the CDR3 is TGTGCCAGCAGCAGACCCGGGACAGGGGCGTCCTACAATGAGCAGTTCTTC.

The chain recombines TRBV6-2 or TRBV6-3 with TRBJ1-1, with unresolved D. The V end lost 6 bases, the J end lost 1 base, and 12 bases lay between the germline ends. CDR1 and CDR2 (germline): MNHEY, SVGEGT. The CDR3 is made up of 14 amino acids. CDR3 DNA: TGTGCCAGCAGCTTCTCCGGGGAGAACACTGAAGCTTTCTTT. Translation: CASSFSGENTEAFF.

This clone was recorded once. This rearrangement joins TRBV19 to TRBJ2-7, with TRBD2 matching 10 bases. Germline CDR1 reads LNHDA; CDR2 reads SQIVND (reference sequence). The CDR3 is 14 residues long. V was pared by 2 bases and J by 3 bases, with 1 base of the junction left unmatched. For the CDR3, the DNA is TGTGCCAGTAGTATACTAGCGGGAGACTACGAGCAGTACTTC. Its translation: CASSILAGDYEQYF.

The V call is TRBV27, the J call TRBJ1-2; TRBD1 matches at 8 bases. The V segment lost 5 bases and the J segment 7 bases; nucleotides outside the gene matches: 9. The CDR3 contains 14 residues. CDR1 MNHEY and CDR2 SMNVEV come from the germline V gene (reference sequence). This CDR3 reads CASSPTDREGGYTF. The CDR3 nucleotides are TGTGCCAGCAGTCCGACGGACAGGGAGGGTGGCTACACCTTC.